This entry describes one T cell receptor beta chain. Its antigen is not known. Transcripts of RNA were the source for amplifying TCR beta CDR3 regions. An initial RT-PCR round employing HTBI primers preceded a second-round multiplex PCR. One entry per CDR3 protein, called by TCRdb with MiXCR from the multiplex PCR reads. The data contain 620,000 or so distinct CDR3 sequences, 22% of them singletons. The germline CDR1 and CDR2 sequences are LNHDA and SQIVND (reference sequence). Trimming shortened V by 7 bases and J by 7 bases, and 13 bases separated the two germline ends. The CDR3 contains 12 residues. This specimen belongs to a study of Graves' ophthalmopathy and Graves' hyperthyroidism. General study findings and limits: Cross-validated, the 13-signature model showed 87.88%/81.08% sensitivity/specificity, and 80%/75% in the test set. Blood also carried most expanded thyroid clonotypes exceeding 0.001 frequency. Progression of ophthalmopathy was predicted by the model with 60% to 71% sensitivity and around 72% specificity.

Enrollment excluded any patients with other autoimmune diseases, uncontrolled infections, pregnancy or lactation. This TCR was sampled from a woman aged 18-35 years with stable Graves' hyperthyroidism. Some clones in this sample may be carry-over from other donors' samples. The specimen was peripheral blood. V and J are TRBV19 and TRBJ1-1; unclear D gene. The CDR3 loop reads CASKEKGVEAFF. In DNA form, the CDR3 reads TGTGCCAGTAAGGAGAAGGGAGTTGAAGCTTTCTTT. Supplemented by reference TRBV19 and TRBJ1-1, the full variable domain reads DGGITQSPKYLFRKEGQNVTLSCEQNLNHDAMYWYRQDPGQGLRLIYYSQIVNDFQKGDIAEGYSVSREKKESFPLTVTSAQKNPTAFYLCASKEKGVEAFFGQGTRLTVV.